A selection of T cell receptor beta chains follows, all from one sample in a study of blood T cell repertoires in COVID-19. Here immunoSEQ multiplex PCR was the method, and the copy in TCRdb shows in-frame clones only, minus some. The profile shows about 380,000 clones, around 85% of them singletons. The sample taken for sequencing was peripheral blood. The receptor set was obtained from a woman between 18 and 30 years old with acute or convalescent COVID-19. Each CDR3 is given with its conserved first and last residue. Fields, in order: D gene, clone size, V gene, J gene, CDR3 DNA, CDR3 protein. The D gene is left open where the match is weak. Clone size, where shown, is once, few, many, or a class for clones that have expanded.

>.|.|TRBV5-1|TRBJ1-6
TGCGCCAGCAGCTTGGAGCTGGGGAGTGGTTCACCCCTCCACTTT
CASSLELGSGSPLHF
>.|.|TRBV6-6|TRBJ1-1
TGTGCCAGCAGTTACTCGCGCCCAGAAGCTTTCTTT
CASSYSRPEAFF
>.|.|TRBV7-9|TRBJ2-5
TGTGCCAGCAGCCCCAGCACGCCGGGGGAGAGGGAGACCCAGTACTTC
CASSPSTPGERETQYF
>.|.|TRBV19|TRBJ1-5
TGTGCCAGTGAGCCTGACAGATATAGCAATCAGCCCCAGCATTTT
CASEPDRYSNQPQHF
>TRBD1|.|TRBV29-1|TRBJ2-7
TGCAGCGTTGAATTGGACAGGGGGAACGAGCAGTACTTC
CSVELDRGNEQYF
>.|.|TRBV19|TRBJ1-1
TGTTATTCGGAGGGGAACACTGAAGCTTTCTTT
CYSEGNTEAFF
>TRBD1|.|TRBV2|TRBJ2-3
TGTGCCAGCAGTGGACAGGGGGCCGATACGCAGTATTTT
CASSGQGADTQYF
>.|.|TRBV6-5|TRBJ1-2
TGTGCCAGCAGTTACCTCAGGGACTATGGCTACACCTTC
CASSYLRDYGYTF
>TRBD1|.|TRBV3-1/TRBV3-2|TRBJ2-7
TGTGCCAGCAGCCAGGGGAGTGGGACAGGGGGGAAGTACTTC
CASSQGSGTGGKYF
>TRBD1|.|TRBV3-1/TRBV3-2|TRBJ1-4
TGTGCCAGCAGCCAACGAACTTCAGGACAGGGTGTAAAACTGTTTTTT
CASSQRTSGQGVKLFF
>TRBD1|few|TRBV29-1|TRBJ1-5
TGCAGCGTTACCACAGGGGTAGGTAGCAATCAGCCCCAGCATTTT
CSVTTGVGSNQPQHF
>TRBD1|.|TRBV6-5|TRBJ1-5
TGTGCCAGCAGTTACTCGGGGACAGTTAGCAATCAGCCCCAGCATTTT
CASSYSGTVSNQPQHF
>.|few|TRBV19|TRBJ2-2
TGTGCCAGTAGCTGGGGTGGGGCGACCGGGGAGCTGTTTTTT
CASSWGGATGELFF
>TRBD1|.|TRBV6-6|TRBJ2-2
TGTGCCAGCAGTTACTCAGAAGGGGGCAACACCGGGGAGCTGTTTTTT
CASSYSEGGNTGELFF
>TRBD1|.|TRBV13|TRBJ1-5
TGTGCCAGCAGCTTAGCAGGTGACAGGGGACAGCCCCAGCATTTT
CASSLAGDRGQPQHF
>.|.|TRBV5-8|TRBJ2-7
TGTGCCAGCAGCTTGTCGCAGGGAACCCTTACCGTTAACGAGCAGTACTTC
CASSLSQGTLTVNEQYF
>TRBD1|.|TRBV5-1|TRBJ1-5
TGCGCCAGCAGCTTGGCCGGACAGGACAATCAGCCCCAGCATTTT
CASSLAGQDNQPQHF
>TRBD2|.|TRBV19|TRBJ2-7
TGTGCCCCGGGGGGATACGAGCAGTACTTC
CAPGGYEQYF
>.|.|TRBV2|TRBJ1-1
TGTGCCAGCAGCCTGACTTACTTGAACACTGAAGCTTTCTTT
CASSLTYLNTEAFF
>.|.|TRBV7-3|TRBJ1-2
TGTGCCAGCAGCTTAAACCGACGGGGCAGGGGAGTCAGCTACACCTTC
CASSLNRRGRGVSYTF
>TRBD1|.|TRBV9|TRBJ1-4
TGTGCCAGCAGCGTAGACGGGACAGCGCAGTTGGGTGTGGAAAAACTGTTTTTT
CASSVDGTAQLGVEKLFF
>.|few|TRBV4-2|TRBJ1-2
TGTGCCAGCAGCTCCAGCGATGGGGCCTATGGCTACACCTTC
CASSSSDGAYGYTF
>.|.|TRBV5-1|TRBJ1-4
TGCGCCAGCAGCTTGGGCGATACGCTTGCAACTAATGAAAAACTGTTTTTT
CASSLGDTLATNEKLFF
>TRBD1|.|TRBV9|TRBJ1-3
TGTGCCAGCAGCGACGGACAGGGAGGAAACACCATATATTTT
CASSDGQGGNTIYF
>.|.|TRBV18|TRBJ2-3
TGTGCCAGCTCACTTCAGCGGGTAACAGATACGCAGTATTTT
CASSLQRVTDTQYF
>.|few|TRBV5-1|TRBJ1-1
TGCGCCAGCAGCTTGGCACAGGGTAGTGAAGCTTTCTTT
CASSLAQGSEAFF
>TRBD1|.|TRBV11-2|TRBJ2-3
TGTGCCAGCAGCTTAGTGGGGCGGGACAGGGGGCGCACAGATACGCAGTATTTT
CASSLVGRDRGRTDTQYF
>.|.|TRBV5-4|TRBJ2-3
TGTGCCAGCAGCCCGCCCAGCGCCAGCACAGATACGCAGTATTTT
CASSPPSASTDTQYF
>TRBD2|.|TRBV5-6|TRBJ2-1
TGTGCCAGCAGCAGAGGACTAGCGGGGGGTCGAAATGAGCAGTTCTTC
CASSRGLAGGRNEQFF
>.|.|TRBV5-1|TRBJ2-7
TGCGCCAGCAGCCCTTGGGACTCCACCTACGAGCAGTACTTC
CASSPWDSTYEQYF
>.|.|TRBV11-2|TRBJ1-4
TGTGCCAGCAGCTTAGTGGAGACAGTCGTACCCGAAAAACTGTTTTTT
CASSLVETVVPEKLFF
>.|.|TRBV9|TRBJ1-1
TGTGCCAGCAGCGCCCGGTGGGGACAGAACACTGAAGCTTTCTTT
CASSARWGQNTEAFF
>.|.|TRBV5-1|TRBJ1-2
TGCGCCAGCAGCTCCCCGAGCTCGGGAACGGCCTATGGCTACACCTTC
CASSSPSSGTAYGYTF
>TRBD1|.|TRBV2|TRBJ1-2
TGTGTCACAGCTGCAGGGGGCCATGGCTACACCTTC
CVTAAGGHGYTF
>.|.|TRBV3-1/TRBV3-2|TRBJ1-4
TGTGCCAGCAGCCTCAGACAGGCAACTAATGAAAAACTGTTTTTT
CASSLRQATNEKLFF
>TRBD2|.|TRBV27|TRBJ2-7
TGTGCCAGCAGTTTAGACGCGGGGGTCGAGCAGTACTTC
CASSLDAGVEQYF
>TRBD1|.|TRBV4-1|TRBJ2-7
TGCGCCAGCAGCCAGACAGGGAACGAGCAGTACTTC
CASSQTGNEQYF
>TRBD1|once|TRBV7-9|TRBJ2-7
TGTGCCAGCAGCTTGTCGACAGGGGGTAAGGACGAGCAGTACTTC
CASSLSTGGKDEQYF
>.|.|TRBV6-5|TRBJ2-2
TGTGCCAGCAGCACCCCCGGGGGGGAGCTGTTTTTT
CASSTPGGELFF
>TRBD2|.|TRBV19|TRBJ2-7
TGTGCCAGTAGTATCAGCGGGGGGCTAACCTACGAGCAGTACTTC
CASSISGGLTYEQYF
>.|.|TRBV30|TRBJ1-1
TGTGCCTTTAGGCCGTCTAGGAACACTGAAGCTTTCTTT
CAFRPSRNTEAFF
>.|.|TRBV5-5|TRBJ1-5
TGTGCCAGCAGCTTGGGGCCAACGCGGGATCAGCCCCAGCATTTT
CASSLGPTRDQPQHF
>TRBD1|.|TRBV10-1|TRBJ1-2
TGCGCCAGCAGTCCCGGGACAGGGGTTGGCTACACCTTC
CASSPGTGVGYTF
>.|.|TRBV18|TRBJ2-7
TGTGCCAGCTCACCACCGGGCCAAGAAGTCTCCTACGAGCAGTACTTC
CASSPPGQEVSYEQYF
>TRBD2|.|TRBV14|TRBJ2-1
TGTGCCAGCAGCCTCTCTAGCGGGAGAAGCGATGAGCAGTTCTTC
CASSLSSGRSDEQFF
>TRBD2|.|TRBV7-9|TRBJ2-3
TGTGCCAGCAGCTTAAAGCGGGGGGGCGGCACAGATACGCAGTATTTT
CASSLKRGGGTDTQYF
>TRBD1|.|TRBV12-3/TRBV12-4|TRBJ1-2
TGTGCCAGCAACGGACAGGGCTATGGCTACACCTTC
CASNGQGYGYTF
>TRBD1|.|TRBV6-2/TRBV6-3|TRBJ1-1
TGTGCCAGCAGTAGCGACAGGGGAATGAACACTGAAGCTTTCTTT
CASSSDRGMNTEAFF
>TRBD2|.|TRBV6-1|TRBJ2-3
TGTGCCAGCAGTGAAGAGGCGGGGGGGCCAAATACGCAGTATTTT
CASSEEAGGPNTQYF
>TRBD1|.|TRBV24-1|TRBJ2-3
TGTGCCACCAGTGAGCGGACAGGGTGGGCAGATACGCAGTATTTT
CATSERTGWADTQYF
>.|.|TRBV30|TRBJ1-2
TGTGCCTGGAGTAGGGGGTTTGGCTACACCTTC
CAWSRGFGYTF
>.|few|TRBV18|TRBJ2-7
TGTGCCAGCTCCCAAGACAGCTCCTACGAGCAGTACTTC
CASSQDSSYEQYF
>.|.|TRBV7-8|TRBJ2-1
TGTGCCAGCAGCGCTACCAGGGGCTCAGGGGATGAGCAGTTCTTC
CASSATRGSGDEQFF
>.|.|TRBV28|TRBJ1-2
TGTGCCAGCAGTTTAAGAAGGGAGCACTATGGCTACACCTTC
CASSLRREHYGYTF
>.|few|TRBV7-2|TRBJ1-3
TGTGCCAGCAGCTCCCGGGAACAGCTCTCTGGAAACACCATATATTTT
CASSSREQLSGNTIYF
>.|.|TRBV19|TRBJ1-1
TGTGCCAGTAGTCCTAACCCCATGAACACTGAAGCTTTCTTT
CASSPNPMNTEAFF
>.|.|TRBV28|TRBJ2-3
TGTGCCAGCAGAGACAGTATCACAGATACGCAGTATTTT
CASRDSITDTQYF
>.|.|TRBV30|TRBJ2-7
TGTGCCTGGAATGTCAGAACCTACGAGCAGTACTTC
CAWNVRTYEQYF
>TRBD2|.|TRBV27|TRBJ2-7
TGTGCCAGCAGAGTAGCGGGTTCCTCCTACGAGCAGTACTTC
CASRVAGSSYEQYF
>.|.|TRBV7-9|TRBJ1-1
TGTGCCAGCAGCTTAGAGGGAGACACTGAAGCTTTCTTT
CASSLEGDTEAFF